These 2 T cell receptor beta chains share one sample of origin, sequenced in a study of control samples from healthy donors and cancer patients. Only in-frame clones appear in the TCRdb table, and some are missing; sequencing was by immunoSEQ multiplex PCR. In the table there are more than 95,000 clones, roughly 86% of which are singletons. Sequences were obtained from blood. Receptors originate from a man aged 55 to 69 in good health.

The rearrangement joins TRBV28 to TRBJ1-1, with TRBD1 as a possible D gene (5 bases). V gave up 5 bases and J gave up 7 bases, with 11 bases separating them. The CDR3 runs 12 residues. Germline V CDR1 and CDR2: MDHEN, SYDVKM. The CDR3, as DNA: TGTGCCAGCAGTAAAGGACACTATGAAGCTTTCTTT. Protein sequence: CASSKGHYEAFF.

V usage is TRBV5-4 and J usage is TRBJ2-5; no definite D call. The CDR3 is 12 amino acids. Trimming shortened V by 6 bases and J by 5 bases, and 11 bases separated the two germline ends. The germline V gene has CDR1 SGHNT and CDR2 YYREEE (reference sequence). The CDR3 loop reads CASNGVGETQYF. CDR3 bases: TGTGCCAGCAATGGGGTCGGGGAGACCCAGTACTTC.